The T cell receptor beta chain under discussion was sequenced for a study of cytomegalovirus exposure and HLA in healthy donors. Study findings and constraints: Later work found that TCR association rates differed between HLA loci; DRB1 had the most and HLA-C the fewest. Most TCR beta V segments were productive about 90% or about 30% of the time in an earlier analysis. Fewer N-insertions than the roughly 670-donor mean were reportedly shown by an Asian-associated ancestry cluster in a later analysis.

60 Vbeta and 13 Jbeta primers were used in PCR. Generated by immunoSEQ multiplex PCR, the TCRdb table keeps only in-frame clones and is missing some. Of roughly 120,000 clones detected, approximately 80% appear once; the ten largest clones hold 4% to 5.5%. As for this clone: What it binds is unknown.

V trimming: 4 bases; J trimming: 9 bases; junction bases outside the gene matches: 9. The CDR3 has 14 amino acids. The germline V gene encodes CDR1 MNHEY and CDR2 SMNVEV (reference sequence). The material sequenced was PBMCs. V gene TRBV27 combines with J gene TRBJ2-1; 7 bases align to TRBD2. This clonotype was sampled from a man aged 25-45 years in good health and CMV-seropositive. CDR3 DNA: TGTGCCAGCAGTTCCGGCGGGAGCGGTGGTGAGCAGTTCTTC. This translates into CASSSGGSGGEQFF.